These T cell receptor beta chains were read from a single sample in a study of T cells in Graves' hyperthyroidism and ophthalmopathy. A single record per CDR3 protein comes from TCRdb applying MiXCR to the multiplex PCR reads. The sample holds almost 350,000 distinct CDR3 sequences; 15% to 20% are singletons and the top ten take roughly a sixth. Sequenced material: blood. The source of these receptors is a woman in her thirties or forties with Graves' ophthalmopathy. CDR3s leave out the opening cysteine and the closing phenylalanine or tryptophan. D genes are given only for firm matches. Expanded clones get a size class; other rows say once, few or many, or leave the size out.

many	-	TRBV3-1	11	TRBJ2-5	ASSHFGQETQY
many	TRBD1	TRBV6-1	13	TRBJ2-7	ASSEELDRDYEQY
many	-	TRBV6-2/TRBV6-3	9	TRBJ2-2	ASSSRVELF
many	-	TRBV28	9	TRBJ1-5	ASSHNQPQH
-	-	TRBV29-1	13	TRBJ2-6	SVRGGDRGANVLT
-	-	TRBV14	10	TRBJ2-7	ASSHGPNTRY
many	-	TRBV6-4	15	TRBJ2-6	ASSDSLVSSGANVLT
many	TRBD1	TRBV7-6	13	TRBJ1-5	ASSSETGFGQPQH
-	-	TRBV11-1	13	TRBJ1-2	ASSSRVRGAHGYT
few	-	TRBV20-1	13	TRBJ2-7	SARSPTSTGAEQY
many	-	TRBV19	10	TRBJ2-7	ASSGISYEQY
-	-	TRBV12-3/TRBV12-4	11	TRBJ2-2	ASSRLNTGELF
many	-	TRBV27	14	TRBJ1-1	ASSLSLGAMNTEAF
-	TRBD2	TRBV6-2/TRBV6-3	15	TRBJ2-2	ASSYETSGTNTGELF
many	TRBD2	TRBV11-2	16	TRBJ2-7	ASSLGASGRAHRYEQY
many	TRBD2	TRBV27	16	TRBJ2-6	ASSLIRAGGSGANVLT
many	TRBD1	TRBV11-2	13	TRBJ2-7	ASSLTGDSLYEQY
many	TRBD1	TRBV9	13	TRBJ2-7	ASSVQEGTAYEQY
many	TRBD1	TRBV28	12	TRBJ2-7	ASSFRGHGYEQY
few	-	TRBV4-1	13	TRBJ2-2	ASSQPGQTSGELF
-	-	TRBV19	11	TRBJ2-7	ASSIEGAVEQY
many	TRBD1	TRBV20-1	12	TRBJ1-5	SARPGTANQPQH
once	TRBD1	TRBV20-1	16	TRBJ1-1	SARDRTGACIRHPEAF
many	-	TRBV9	15	TRBJ1-3	ASSAKSQGASGNTIY
many	TRBD2	TRBV27	14	TRBJ2-5	ASSFGLAGVGETQY
many	-	TRBV19	12	TRBJ1-1	ATQLDEWSTEAF
many	-	TRBV20-1	10	TRBJ1-1	SASKDYTEAF
many	-	TRBV20-1	9	TRBJ1-2	SARADYGYT
-	TRBD2	TRBV7-8	11	TRBJ2-7	ASSSREQGEQY
many	TRBD2	TRBV6-2/TRBV6-3	13	TRBJ2-7	ASSTSGRGSYEQY
many	-	TRBV19	15	TRBJ2-7	ASSIRDSYAGSYEQY
many	TRBD1	TRBV4-1	13	TRBJ2-5	ASSQPTRDRGTQY
many	-	TRBV28	12	TRBJ1-5	ASSHGMGSQPQH